These 18 T cell receptor beta chains came from one sample sequenced in a study of breast tumors, draining lymph nodes, adjacent tissues. The lymph nodes were axillary draining lymph nodes from breast cancer patients. A single record per CDR3 protein comes from TCRdb applying MiXCR to the multiplex PCR reads. Altogether about 140,000 distinct CDR3 sequences are present, 20% to 25% being singletons, with the ten largest covering approximately 2.7%. The sample consisted of axillary lymph node tissue. These receptors were collected from a female donor with breast cancer. Some clones in this sample may be carry-over from other donors' samples.

This clonotype was seen at least ten times. The rearrangement uses TRBV11-3 and TRBJ2-7; maybe TRBD1 (6 bases). CDR3 length equals 14 residues. Trimming took 6 bases from V and 1 from J, leaving 13 bases between them. CDR1 and CDR2 (germline): SGHNT, YENEEA. CDR3 sequence (DNA): TGTGCCAGCAGTTCAGGCGGACAGTCCTACGAGCAGTACTTC. Translation gives CASSSGGQSYEQYF.

As to this clonotype: The junction and the germline gene differ at one end; a read error may be behind it. The chain couples TRBV12-3 or TRBV12-4 to TRBJ2-3; D remains ambiguous. This CDR3 is 15 amino acids long. The CDR3 spells CANSLRHVSTDTQYF. DNA for the CDR3: TGTGCCAACAGTTTACGACACGTTAGCACAGATACGCAGTATTTT.

This clonotype came up many times. The gene calls are TRBV20-1 and TRBJ2-1, with D possibly TRBD2 on 6 matching bases. V was cut by 3 bases and J by 0 bases, with 15 bases left in between. The CDR3 spans 16 residues. Germline CDR1 and CDR2: DFQATT and SNEGSKA (reference sequence). In nucleotides, the CDR3 is TGCAGTGCTAGGGACAACGGGAGAAGCTCCTACAATGAGCAGTTCTTC. Translated: CSARDNGRSSYNEQFF.

This clonotype occurred many times. The V call is TRBV9, the J call TRBJ2-6; the D gene is possibly TRBD1 (6 bases). Germline assignment: CDR1 SGDLS and CDR2 YYNGEE. The CDR3 spans 17 residues. Trimming pared 4 bases from V and 1 base from J, leaving 15 bases between. CDR3 residues: CASSPNRAKSGANVLTF. The CDR3 nucleotides read TGTGCCAGCAGCCCCAACAGGGCCAAATCTGGGGCCAACGTCCTGACTTTC.

A remark on this clonotype: It may be a read error: a sequence one base away is much more abundant. This chain connects TRBV3-1 to TRBJ1-6; D is possibly TRBD1 (5 bases). The CDR3 loop spans 15 amino acids. Trimming stripped 3 bases from V and 11 bases from J, with 17 bases between. Germline CDR1 is LGHDT and CDR2 is YNNKEL (reference sequence). The CDR3 coding sequence is TGTGCCAGCAGCCACTTAGGGGCTCCCAATCCACCCCTCCACTTT. Residues: CASSHLGAPNPPLHF.

This clonotype appeared once. CDR3 amino acids: CASSSDGLQQYF. Here the CDR3 DNA reads TGTGCCAGCAGCTCGGACGGGTTACAGCAGTACTTC. This chain uses TRBV7-9 with TRBJ2-7; D not certain. The CDR3 consists of 12 residues. The germline gives CDR1 SEHNR, CDR2 FQNEAQ (reference sequence). Trimming stripped 4 bases from V and 8 bases from J, with 12 bases between.

In this sample, this clonotype turned up many times. The chain couples TRBV5-4 to TRBJ1-6, with 7 bases identical to TRBD1. V shed 0 bases and J 7 bases; nucleotides not matched to a gene: 4. The CDR3 spans 15 residues. In germline, CDR1 is SGHNT, CDR2 YYREEE (reference sequence). The CDR3 nucleotides are TGTGCCAGCAGCTTGGCCAGGGGGGAGAATTCACCCCTCCACTTT. It yields the protein CASSLARGENSPLHF.

Points on this clonotype: This may arise from a read error, as a much more abundant clone is one base away. The chain employs TRBV6-1 and TRBJ2-1; D gene unclear. The ends were cut back, 7 bases at V and 6 bases at J, with 19 bases in the middle. The CDR3 contains 15 residues. Germline values: CDR1 MNHNS, CDR2 SASEGT. CDR3 region: CASTRRCASLNEQFF. CDR3 DNA: TGTGCCAGCACCCGGCGCTGCGCCAGTCTCAATGAGCAGTTCTTC.

In nucleotides, the CDR3 is TGTGCCAGCAACCGCCTCACTAGCAATCAGCCCCAGCATTTT. Translating gives CASNRLTSNQPQHF. The V call is TRBV28, the J call TRBJ1-5; D is uncertain. CDR3 size: 14 residues. V was pared by 7 bases and J by 0 bases, with 10 bases between. CDR1 and CDR2 from the germline V gene are MDHEN and SYDVKM.

There are many counts of this clonotype. V gene TRBV20-1 combines with J gene TRBJ2-1; 7 nucleotides match TRBD2. This CDR3 spans 14 amino acids. Trimming took 0 bases from V and 9 from J; bases not matched to a gene: 8. Germline V lookup: CDR1 DFQATT, CDR2 SNEGSKA (reference sequence). The CDR3 is CSARDLGLSIEQFF. DNA for the CDR3: TGCAGTGCTAGAGATCTGGGACTATCAATTGAGCAGTTCTTC.

This clonotype was seen at least ten times. The chain's CDR3 is CSARDGRGGEKLFF. The CDR3 DNA sequence: TGCAGTGCTAGAGATGGCAGGGGAGGTGAAAAACTGTTTTTT. The chain joins TRBV20-1 to TRBJ1-4; tentative D call: TRBD1 (6 bases). Germline V gives CDR1 DFQATT, CDR2 SNEGSKA (reference sequence). The CDR3 has 14 residues. V lost 0 bases, J lost 7 bases, and 12 bases lay in between.

This sequence joins TRBV30 and TRBJ2-2, with 8 bases identical to TRBD1. V dropped 4 bases and J dropped 3; count of bases not matched to a gene: 7. The germline gives CDR1 GTSNPN, CDR2 SVGIG (reference sequence). This CDR3 is built from 15 residues. The CDR3 sequence is CAWILDRDHTGELFF. In DNA, the CDR3 is TGTGCCTGGATTCTGGACAGGGATCACACCGGGGAGCTGTTTTTT. Filled out from reference TRBV30 and TRBJ2-2, the complete variable domain reads SQTIHQWPATLVQPVGSPLSLECTVEGTSNPNLYWYRQAAGRGLQLLFYSVGIGQISSEVPQNLSASRPQDRQFILSSKKLLLSDSGFYLCAWILDRDHTGELFFGEGSRLTVL.

Of note for this clonotype: A much larger clone differs from this one at a single base, so this may be a read error. The rearrangement links TRBV6-2 or TRBV6-3 to TRBJ1-6, with TRBD1 identical over 7 bases. Per the germline V gene, CDR1 is MNHEY and CDR2 is SVGEGT. The CDR3 runs to 15 residues. The V and J ends lost 2 bases and 7 bases, in that order; junction bases with no gene match: 5. The CDR3 here is CASSYTTGWNSPLHF. The CDR3 DNA reads TGTGCCAGCAGTTACACGACAGGGTGGAATTCACCCCTCCACTTT.

This clonotype was counted between two and nine times. This chain uses TRBV25-1 with TRBJ2-5, with 13 nucleotides matching TRBD2. The V gene's germline CDR1 is MGHDK and CDR2 SYGVNS. There are 16 residues in the CDR3. The V gene end was trimmed by 3 bases and the J gene end by 4 bases; junction bases not matched to a gene: 5. The CDR3 DNA follows: TGTGCCAGCAGTGAGACTAGCGGGAGGAGGTTAGAGACCCAGTACTTC. As protein: CASSETSGRRLETQYF.

This clonotype has a count of ten or more. The CDR3 nucleotides read TGTGCCAGCAGCTTAGCACTCAGCGCCGGGGAGCTGTTTTTT. Its translation is CASSLALSAGELFF. The chain has TRBV7-6 and TRBJ2-2; D is unresolved. Trimming removed 0 bases from V and 6 bases from J, with 8 bases in between. Germline loops: CDR1 SGHVS, CDR2 FNYEAQ. CDR3 size: 14 residues.

In this sample, this clonotype turned up many times. The gene calls are TRBV12-3 or TRBV12-4 and TRBJ2-7; the D gene is possibly TRBD1 (5 bases). This CDR3 contains 13 residues. Trimming pared 3 bases from V and 0 bases from J, leaving 6 bases between. This chain's CDR3 is CASSFQGSYEQYF. CDR3 in DNA: TGTGCCAGCAGTTTTCAGGGCTCCTACGAGCAGTACTTC.

Many counts were recorded for this clonotype. The chain recombines TRBV14 with TRBJ2-1, with 9 positions matching TRBD1. With V trimmed by 1 base and J by 9 bases, 7 bases remained unmatched. Looked up from germline, CDR1 is SGHDN and CDR2 is FVKESK. CDR3 length: 15 residues. The CDR3 DNA reads as TGTGCCAGCAGCCAAGTGCCGGGACAGGGTTCTGAGCAGTTCTTC. Translation: CASSQVPGQGSEQFF.

In its sample, this clonotype was seen many times. The chain carries TRBV7-2 and TRBJ2-2; D unclear. This CDR3 contains 14 residues. Germline CDR1 reads SGHTA; CDR2 reads FQGNSA. The ends were cut back, 1 base at V and 2 bases at J, with 5 bases in the middle. The CDR3 sequence is CASSLGANTGELFF. For the CDR3, the DNA is TGTGCCAGCAGCTTAGGGGCAAACACCGGGGAGCTGTTTTTT.